These 8 T cell receptor beta chains were sequenced from one sample in a study of regulatory T cells in long-lasting Graves disease. Described time point: newly diagnosed GD, antithyroid drugs for less than 3 months. Making the TCR library involved RNA that had been extracted from PBMCs. Arm-PCR of CDR3 regions with iRepertoire HTBI primers generated TCR beta libraries. TCRdb analysed the multiplex PCR reads with MiXCR anew, one entry per CDR3 protein. The sample includes under 500,000 distinct CDR3 sequences, approximately 16% of them seen just once. A further study also used this sample, focusing on T cells in Graves' hyperthyroidism and ophthalmopathy.

This specimen consisted of peripheral blood mononuclear cells (PBMCs), obtained at new diagnosis, from a patient treated with antithyroid drugs. Receptors were obtained from a young woman with Graves disease.

This clonotype showed up many times. This sequence joins TRBV20-1 and TRBJ2-1, with D possibly matching TRBD2 (6 bases). Trimming took off 0 bases at V and 6 bases at J, with 12 bases between the two ends. CDR3 length equals 14 residues. Looked up from germline, CDR1 is DFQATT and CDR2 is SNEGSKA (reference sequence). The CDR3 sequence is CSARDPRGGNEQFF. The CDR3 DNA reads TGCAGTGCTAGAGACCCTAGGGGAGGCAATGAGCAGTTCTTC.

The table lists this clonotype with many counts. The J gene is TRBJ1-5, the V gene TRBV18; no definite D call. Trimming stripped 5 bases from V and 4 bases from J, with 9 bases between. From germline, CDR1 is KGHSH and CDR2 LQKENI. This CDR3 is 13 amino acids long. For the CDR3, the DNA is TGTGCCAGCTCAGAAACAGCTAATCAGCCCCAGCATTTT. Protein sequence: CASSETANQPQHF.

This clonotype was observed at least ten times. This sequence joins TRBV30 and TRBJ1-1; D is perhaps TRBD1 (6 bases). This CDR3 comprises 11 residues. Germline assignment: CDR1 GTSNPN and CDR2 SVGIG (reference sequence). The V and J ends lost 5 bases and 6 bases respectively, with 10 bases between them. The CDR3 here is CAWVRGPEAFF. CDR3 nucleotides: TGTGCCTGGGTCAGGGGCCCTGAAGCTTTCTTT.

The CDR3 region has the DNA TGTGCCAGCAGCGTAGTAAGAACAGATACGCAGTATTTT. As protein: CASSVVRTDTQYF. This sequence joins TRBV9 and TRBJ2-3; D call uncertain. V lost 0 bases and J lost 3, with 5 bases in between. There are 13 residues in the CDR3. CDR1 SGDLS and CDR2 YYNGEE come from the germline V gene.

Ten or more counts support this clonotype. The rearrangement joins TRBV9 to TRBJ2-7; 10 bases agree with TRBD2. V shed 0 bases, J shed 5 bases, and the junction held 5 bases outside the gene matches. This CDR3 is built from 15 residues. From germline, CDR1 is SGDLS and CDR2 YYNGEE. As DNA, the CDR3 is TGTGCCAGCAGCGTAGGGGGGCTAGCGGGGGACGAGCAGTACTTC. This sequence encodes CASSVGGLAGDEQYF.

In its sample, this clonotype was seen once. Mismatch with germline at one junction end may stem from a read error. This chain joins TRBV4-1 and TRBJ1-5; D might be TRBD1 (5 bases). This CDR3 region has 15 residues. Germline-derived CDR1 and CDR2 are MGHRA and YSYEKL. The CDR3 nucleotides read TGCGCCAGCAGCCAAGGGGGGGGTAGCAATCAGCCCCTGCATTTT. Protein product: CASSQGGGSNQPLHF.

This clonotype was seen many times. The V gene is TRBV27, the J gene TRBJ2-1; 9 bases line up with TRBD1. Germline trimming cut 4 bases from V and 9 bases from J; bases unmatched to any gene: 4. CDR3 length: 13 residues. Germline lookup yields CDR1 MNHEY and CDR2 SMNVEV (reference sequence). The CDR3 DNA sequence: TGTGCCAGCAGTTCAACAGGGGGCACTGAGCAGTTCTTC. Translation: CASSSTGGTEQFF.

This clonotype was detected only a few times. A read error may be the cause here, since a much bigger clone is one base away. The CDR3 does not close with the conserved phenylalanine or tryptophan, likely indicating a read error. The chain joins TRBV28 to TRBJ1-1; 7 positions agree with TRBD1. The CDR3 runs to 15 residues. CDR1 is MDHEN, CDR2 SYDVKM, per germline. V trimming: 5 bases; J trimming: 0 bases; junction bases outside the gene matches: 6. CDR3 coding DNA: TGTGCCAGCAGTGCAATACAGGGGCTGAACACTGAAGCTTTCCTT. It yields the protein CASSAIQGLNTEAFL.